This TCR beta chain was captured by sequencing in a study of cytomegalovirus exposure and HLA in healthy donors. Across the study: Prior work identified 117 million unique TCR beta sequences in roughly 190 million T cells.

Study-wide findings and caveats: An analysis was carried out at a later point. It showed that HLA-associated TCR beta chains were more clonally expanded than equally common non-associated chains.

Vbeta (60) and Jbeta (13) primers were used in the PCR. Some clones are missing from TCRdb's copy, which holds only in-frame ones; the method was immunoSEQ multiplex PCR. Of under 110,000 clones in the sample, approximately 71% were seen once. This clone was detected a few times. What it binds is not known. CDR1 is SGHTA and CDR2 is FQGNSA in the germline V gene. The CDR3 spans 16 residues. The V end was cut by 0 bases, the J end by 3 bases, with 9 bases between. This TCR was recovered from a man aged 40-55 years in good health and CMV-seronegative. The sequenced sample was PBMCs. This chain links TRBV7-2 with TRBJ1-6, with D perhaps TRBD1 (6 bases). Written as DNA, the CDR3 is TGTGCCAGCAGCTTAGCCTCACAGGGCTATAATTCACCCCTCCACTTT. This codes for CASSLASQGYNSPLHF.